This T cell receptor (beta chain) was identified during a study of T-cell reconstitution after alpha-beta-depleted transplantation in children. Germline V lookup: CDR1 SGHRS, CDR2 YFSETQ. The ends lost 5 bases at V and 1 base at J; junction bases unmatched: 14. The CDR3 covers 18 residues. The sample holds many counts of this clonotype. The antigen remains unidentified. The library targeted TCRbeta and was prepared with unique molecular identifiers. TCRdb re-analysed the PCR reads in MiXCR, keeping a single row per CDR3 protein. The sample lists about 170,000 distinct CDR3 sequences, 11% occurring once. Study-wide results and limits: Reportedly, roughly two months post-transplant, alpha-beta T cells arose from several hundred expanded graft clones. T-cell counts and diversity at one year following transplant were attributed mainly to newly produced T cells.

The sequence came from a boy younger than 10 with acute myeloid leukemia, due to receive a stem cell transplant. The chain couples TRBV5-1 to TRBJ2-2, with 7 bases fitting TRBD1. The starting material was PBMCs, obtained before TCRalphabeta/CD19-depleted stem cell transplant. CDR3 DNA sequence: TGCGCCAGCAGGCGTACGATCGGACAGGTTCTGAACACCGGGGAGCTGTTTTTT. This gives the protein CASRRTIGQVLNTGELFF. The full variable domain, in which reference TRBV5-1 and TRBJ2-2 provide the parts outside the CDR3, is KAGVTQTPRYLIKTRGQQVTLSCSPISGHRSVSWYQQTPGQGLQFLFEYFSETQRNKGNFPGRFSGRQFSNSRSEMNVSTLELGDSALYLCASRRTIGQVLNTGELFFGEGSRLTVL.